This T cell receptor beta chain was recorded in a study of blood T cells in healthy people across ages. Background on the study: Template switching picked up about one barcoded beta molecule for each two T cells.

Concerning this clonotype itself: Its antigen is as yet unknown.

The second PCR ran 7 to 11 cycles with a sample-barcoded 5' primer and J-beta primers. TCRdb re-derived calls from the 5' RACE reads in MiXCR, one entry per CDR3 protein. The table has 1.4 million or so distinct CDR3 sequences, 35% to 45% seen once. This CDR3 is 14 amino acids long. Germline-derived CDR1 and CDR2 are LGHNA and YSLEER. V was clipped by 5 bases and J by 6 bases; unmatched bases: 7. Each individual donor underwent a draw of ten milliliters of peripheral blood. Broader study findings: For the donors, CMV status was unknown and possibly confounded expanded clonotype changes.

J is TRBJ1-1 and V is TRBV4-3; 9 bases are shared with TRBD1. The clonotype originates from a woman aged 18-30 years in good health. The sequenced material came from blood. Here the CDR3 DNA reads TGCGCCAGCAGCAACCGGGACAGGGCCCCTGAAGCTTTCTTT. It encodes CASSNRDRAPEAFF.